One sample yielded the 23 T cell receptor beta chains listed below, sequenced in a study of T cell changes during pregnancy in multiple sclerosis. Profiled with immunoSEQ multiplex PCR; TCRdb holds only in-frame clones, not every one. The table records around 56,000 clones, 75% to 95% of them present only once. Sequences were derived from peripheral blood, sampled in the first trimester of pregnancy. Every receptor here comes from a female donor in good health, enrolled as a control in a pregnancy study.

This clone was found once. The chain is built from TRBV2 and TRBJ1-1; tentatively, D is TRBD1 (6 bases). The V gene lost 2 bases and the J gene lost 0 bases, with 16 bases spanning the gap. The CDR3 covers 17 residues. Germline loops: CDR1 SNHLY, CDR2 FYNNEI. The CDR3 coding sequence is TGTGCCAGCAGTGAATGGGGACAAAGACAGATGAACACTGAAGCTTTCTTT. Translation: CASSEWGQRQMNTEAFF.

V and J are TRBV7-9 and TRBJ2-5; 10 positions match TRBD1. V dropped 2 bases and J dropped 2; count of bases not matched to a gene: 14. Per the germline V gene, CDR1 is SEHNR and CDR2 is FQNEAQ (reference sequence). This CDR3 has 19 residues. CDR3 nucleotides: TGTGCCAGCAGCTTAAGGCCTAACTTCCGGGACAGGGGACAAGAGACCCAGTACTTC. Its protein is CASSLRPNFRDRGQETQYF.

The V call is TRBV7-9, the J call TRBJ2-4; 13 positions agree with TRBD2. Germline V gene sequence: CDR1 SEHNR, CDR2 FQNEAQ (reference sequence). The J segment lost 2 bases and the V segment lost 4 bases, leaving 8 bases of the junction unmatched. The CDR3 length is 18 residues. The CDR3: CASSSLAGGPPSKNIQYF. In nucleotides, the CDR3 is TGTGCCAGCAGCTCACTAGCGGGAGGGCCCCCTTCCAAAAACATTCAGTACTTC.

This clone has a count of ten or more. This rearrangement joins TRBV25-1 to TRBJ2-2; D is undetermined. V was trimmed by 3 bases and J by 2 bases, leaving 7 bases between them. In germline, CDR1 is MGHDK, CDR2 SYGVNS. The CDR3 extends over 14 amino acids. CDR3 bases: TGTGCCAGCAGTGACAGGCCTAACACCGGGGAGCTGTTTTTT. It translates to CASSDRPNTGELFF.

The gene calls are TRBV9 and TRBJ1-2; 9 bases agree with TRBD1. In germline, CDR1 is SGDLS, CDR2 YYNGEE. J lost 7 bases, V lost 4 bases, and 11 bases had no gene match. The CDR3 has 15 residues. DNA for the CDR3: TGTGCCAGCAGCCTAGGACAGGGGCGCCTCCTTGGCTACACCTTC. Residues: CASSLGQGRLLGYTF.

The rearrangement links TRBV2 to TRBJ1-2; tentatively, D is TRBD1 (5 bases). V lost 6 bases and J lost 4, with 15 bases in between. CDR1 is SNHLY and CDR2 is FYNNEI in the germline V gene. The CDR3 totals 14 residues. The CDR3 bases are TGTGCCAGCAGGGCCGGGACCGGGGGCTATGGCTACACCTTC. Protein: CASRAGTGGYGYTF.

CDR3 in DNA: TGCGCCAGCAGCCAGATAAGCGGGGGGATTTATGAGCAGTTCTTC. Translation gives CASSQISGGIYEQFF. The chain uses TRBV4-1 and TRBJ2-1; 9 bases are shared with TRBD2. V lost 3 bases, J lost 8 bases, and 8 bases stayed unmatched. In germline, CDR1 is MGHRA, CDR2 YSYEKL. The CDR3 is 15 residues long.

The V gene is TRBV19, the J gene TRBJ1-1, with a possible D match to TRBD1 (5 bases). CDR3 length: 16 amino acids. Germline CDR1 and CDR2: LNHDA and SQIVND (reference sequence). The V gene lost 6 bases and the J gene lost 1 base, with 18 bases spanning the gap. CDR3 sequence: CASRVEAGQPNTEAFF. Written as DNA, the CDR3 is TGTGCCAGTAGAGTCGAGGCAGGGCAACCGAACACTGAAGCTTTCTTT.

The CDR3 loop is CASTGSTSNTGELFF. In DNA, the CDR3 is TGTGCCAGCACAGGGTCTACCTCGAACACCGGGGAGCTGTTTTTT. The J gene is TRBJ2-2, the V gene TRBV2, with D perhaps matching TRBD1 (5 bases). Between the trimmed V and J ends, which lost 7 bases and 0 bases, there was a span of 12 bases. The germline V gene encodes CDR1 SNHLY and CDR2 FYNNEI. The CDR3 length is 15 residues.

The J gene is TRBJ2-2, the V gene TRBV11-2, with a weak D call TRBD2 (7 bases). CDR3 size: 15 residues. Looked up from germline, CDR1 is SGHAT and CDR2 is FQNNGV. V lost 3 bases and J 7 bases, leaving 15 bases between the germline ends. The CDR3 sequence: CASSFWKGGRGELFF. The CDR3 DNA reads as TGTGCCAGCAGCTTCTGGAAGGGGGGGCGCGGGGAGCTGTTTTTT.

The gene calls are TRBV4-1 and TRBJ1-1; D is unresolved. V was clipped by 0 bases and J by 1 base, with 21 bases between them. Looked up from germline, CDR1 is MGHRA and CDR2 is YSYEKL. The CDR3 is made up of 19 amino acids. The CDR3 sequence is CASSQDIPLERGSNTEAFF. In DNA, the CDR3 is TGCGCCAGCAGCCAAGATATTCCCCTCGAGAGAGGGTCGAACACTGAAGCTTTCTTT.

The rearrangement joins TRBV7-6 to TRBJ2-5, with 8 bases lining up with TRBD1. V gave up 3 bases and J gave up 2 bases; unmatched junction bases: 5. CDR1 is SGHVS, CDR2 FNYEAQ, per germline. The CDR3 spans 15 residues. In DNA, the CDR3 is TGTGCCAGCAGCTTCCCGACAGGGGCGCAAGAGACCCAGTACTTC. Amino acid sequence: CASSFPTGAQETQYF. Drawing the rest from reference TRBV7-6 and TRBJ2-5, the complete variable domain is GAGVSQSPRYKVTKRGQDVALRCDPISGHVSLYWYRQALGQGPEFLTYFNYEAQQDKSGLPNDRFSAERPEGSISTLTIQRTEQRDSAMYRCASSFPTGAQETQYFGPGTRLLVL.

The genes are TRBV10-2 and TRBJ2-5; D may be TRBD2 (6 bases). The germline V and J ends were trimmed by 9 bases and 5 bases, with 16 bases remaining between them. In germline, CDR1 is WSHSY, CDR2 SAAADI. The CDR3 consists of 13 residues. CDR3 in amino acids: CASSLGGPETQYF. As DNA, the CDR3 is TGCGCCAGTTCTCTCGGAGGGCCGGAGACCCAGTACTTC.

This chain joins TRBV6-1 and TRBJ2-5; the D is unclear. The length of the CDR3 is 12 residues. The germline gives CDR1 MNHNS, CDR2 SASEGT. V lost 4 bases and J lost 2, with 5 bases in between. This CDR3 reads CASSVSQETQYF. Here the CDR3 DNA reads TGTGCCAGCAGTGTTTCACAAGAGACCCAGTACTTC.

The J gene is TRBJ2-1, the V gene TRBV7-9; D possibly corresponds to TRBD2 (5 bases). The CDR3 contains 15 residues. The V gene lost 0 bases and the J gene lost 3 bases, with 9 bases spanning the gap. Germline V gene sequence: CDR1 SEHNR, CDR2 FQNEAQ (reference sequence). CDR3: CASSLADYYYNEQFF. In DNA, the CDR3 is TGTGCCAGCAGCTTAGCTGACTACTACTACAATGAGCAGTTCTTC.

V gene TRBV15 combines with J gene TRBJ2-1; TRBD1 matches 7 bases. J gave up 7 bases and V 2 bases, and 8 bases lay outside the gene matches. This CDR3 has 15 amino acids. Per germline, CDR1 LNHNV and CDR2 YYDKDF (reference sequence). The CDR3 here is CATSRPPGQTNEQFF. CDR3 nucleotide sequence: TGTGCCACCAGCAGACCCCCGGGACAGACGAATGAGCAGTTCTTC.

The V gene is TRBV29-1, the J gene TRBJ1-1; D is possibly TRBD1 (6 bases). The CDR3 extends over 17 amino acids. V was clipped by 3 bases and J by 1 base, with 21 bases between them. Per the germline V gene, CDR1 is SQVTM and CDR2 is ANQGSEA. CDR3 nucleotides: TGCAGCGTTGAGGGCACCCTCGGGGGGACACAGAACACTGAAGCTTTCTTT. It translates to CSVEGTLGGTQNTEAFF.

V usage is TRBV28 and J usage is TRBJ1-4, with unresolved D. Germline V gene lookup returns CDR1 MDHEN and CDR2 SYDVKM. CDR3 length: 14 amino acids. Trimming took 8 bases from V and 5 from J, leaving 15 bases between them. The CDR3: CASGSTGLNEKLFF. In nucleotides, the CDR3 is TGTGCCAGCGGATCAACTGGACTAAATGAAAAACTGTTTTTT.

The gene calls are TRBV6-1 and TRBJ2-7; 11 bases are a match to TRBD2. This CDR3 is 16 amino acids long. Trimming at V came to 1 base and at J to 3 bases, leaving 5 bases not matched to a gene. From germline, CDR1 is MNHNS and CDR2 SASEGT. CDR3 bases: TGTGCCAGCAGTGAAGGAGGGACTAGCGGTATCTACGAGCAGTACTTC. Residues: CASSEGGTSGIYEQYF.

This chain connects TRBV7-6 to TRBJ1-4, with D maybe TRBD1 (6 bases). The CDR3 runs 15 residues. V lost 5 bases and J lost 2, with 12 bases in between. Looked up from germline, CDR1 is SGHVS and CDR2 is FNYEAQ. The CDR3 DNA reads TGTGCCAGCAGCGTTACAGGGTCGACTAATGAAAAACTGTTTTTT. Translated, it gives CASSVTGSTNEKLFF.

The V gene is TRBV6-1, the J gene TRBJ2-7; TRBD2 aligns across 10 bases. The CDR3 has 13 amino acids. The J segment lost 2 bases and the V segment lost 5 bases, leaving 0 bases of the junction unmatched. Germline V gene sequence: CDR1 MNHNS, CDR2 SASEGT. The chain's CDR3 is CASSLAGAYEQYF. The CDR3 region has the DNA TGTGCCAGCAGTCTAGCGGGGGCCTACGAGCAGTACTTC.

The chain recombines TRBV19 with TRBJ1-2, with 7 bases aligning to TRBD1. With V trimmed by 7 bases and J by 8 bases, 10 bases remained unmatched. CDR3 size: 13 residues. Germline V gene sequence: CDR1 LNHDA, CDR2 SQIVND (reference sequence). This CDR3 is CASNSDRVNGYTF. The DNA of the CDR3 is TGTGCCAGTAATAGCGACAGGGTAAACGGCTACACCTTC.

The chain links TRBV10-3 to TRBJ2-7; 10 bases are a match to TRBD2. CDR3 length equals 15 residues. The germline V gene encodes CDR1 ENHRY and CDR2 SYGVKD. V trimming: 7 bases; J trimming: 4 bases; junction bases outside the gene matches: 10. This chain's CDR3 is CAINEGAGGPYEQYF. The DNA of the CDR3 is TGTGCCATCAACGAGGGAGCGGGAGGGCCTTACGAGCAGTACTTC.